Below are 7 T cell receptor beta chains sequenced from a single sample in a study of shared clonotypes between healthy human individuals. CD8 cells regarded as naive lacked CD45RO, were positively chosen for CCR7, and omitted terminally differentiated effector memory CD45RA+ cells. Profiled with immunoSEQ multiplex PCR; TCRdb holds only in-frame clones, not every one. The sample has about 1,900,000 clones, about 95% seen once. The material sequenced was naive CD8+ T cells sorted from blood. These receptors originate from a man between 18 and 35 years old in good health.

The chain joins TRBV6-5 to TRBJ1-5; 7 bases fit TRBD1. The trim removed 4 bases at V and 15 bases at J, leaving 12 bases unmatched. From germline, CDR1 is MNHEY and CDR2 SVGAGI. This CDR3 region has 13 residues. The CDR3 protein is CASSSSSGQKRHF. For the CDR3, the DNA is TGTGCCAGCAGTTCCTCTTCGGGACAGAAAAGGCATTTT.

The chain links TRBV7-9 to TRBJ2-2; 9 nucleotides agree with TRBD2. Germline CDR1 reads SEHNR; CDR2 reads FQNEAQ (reference sequence). The J segment lost 4 bases and the V segment lost 1 base, leaving 4 bases of the junction unmatched. The CDR3 covers 16 residues. The CDR3 region has the DNA TGTGCCAGCAGCTTAGGCGCGGGAGGGCCCACCGGGGAGCTGTTTTTT. It codes for CASSLGAGGPTGELFF.

The rearrangement joins TRBV9 to TRBJ2-7; 7 bases fit TRBD2. CDR1 is SGDLS and CDR2 is YYNGEE in the germline V gene. J gave up 3 bases and V 0 bases, and 3 bases lay outside the gene matches. The CDR3 totals 14 residues. In DNA, the CDR3 is TGTGCCAGCAGCGTAGATGGACTAGACTACGAGCAGTACTTC. Its protein product is CASSVDGLDYEQYF.

This clone has only one observation. The chain couples TRBV11-3 to TRBJ2-2; D unresolved. The ends were cut back, 1 base at V and 4 bases at J, with 10 bases in the middle. The CDR3 totals 15 residues. Germline V lookup: CDR1 SGHNT, CDR2 YENEEA. CDR3 DNA: TGTGCCAGCAGCTTAGGAAGGGATTCCACCGGGGAGCTGTTTTTT. It yields the protein CASSLGRDSTGELFF.

The gene calls are TRBV4-3 and TRBJ2-3, with D unclear. From germline, CDR1 is LGHNA and CDR2 YSLEER. The CDR3 covers 14 residues. With 5 bases removed from V and 3 bases from J, the gap between germline ends came to 12 bases. The CDR3 bases are TGCGCCAGCAGCTCCCGAGTCGGGACAGATACGCAGTATTTT. Translation gives CASSSRVGTDTQYF.

V and J are TRBV6-4 and TRBJ2-2; D gene ambiguous. The V gene lost 4 bases and the J gene lost 0 bases, with 6 bases spanning the gap. Per germline, CDR1 MRHNA and CDR2 SNTAGT. CDR3 size: 14 residues. CDR3 residues: CASSAGANTGELFF. The DNA for the CDR3 is TGTGCCAGCAGTGCCGGAGCGAACACCGGGGAGCTGTTTTTT.

The chain combines TRBV11-2 with TRBJ2-3; possible D gene TRBD2, 6 bases. This CDR3 comprises 15 residues. Germline V gene data show CDR1 as SGHAT and CDR2 as FQNNGV. Trimming pared 0 bases from V and 6 bases from J, leaving 13 bases between. The CDR3 is CASSLDWASVDTQYF. The CDR3 region has the DNA TGTGCCAGCAGCTTAGATTGGGCTAGCGTCGATACGCAGTATTTT.